This TCR beta chain was captured by sequencing in a study of T cell responses to AZD1222 COVID-19 vaccine. Overall study results and limits: White British people made up most donors, females outnumbered males, and clonal diversity was possibly underestimated.

Clones were read by immunoSEQ multiplex PCR, and TCRdb kept only the in-frame ones, dropping some. Of approximately 140,000 clones listed, about 94% are singletons. With 0 bases clipped from V and 5 bases from J, the junction kept 21 bases outside the gene matches. The CDR3 spans 21 residues. The germline V gene encodes CDR1 LGHNA and CDR2 YSLEER. In regard to this clone: Its antigen is currently unknown.

The rearrangement links TRBV4-3 to TRBJ2-1; 8 nucleotides line up with TRBD2. The sequence was obtained from an adult who received the AZD1222 COVID-19 vaccine. This material consisted of peripheral blood, taken 28 days after the second AZD1222 dose. The CDR3 region is CASSQDGLGALSGSENNEQFF. In DNA form, the CDR3 reads TGCGCCAGCAGCCAAGATGGTCTTGGGGCCTTAAGCGGGAGCGAGAACAATGAGCAGTTCTTC.